This TCR beta chain was observed in a study of post-analysis software for immune sequencing data. Study results and limitations: About five TRBV segments were more frequent in patients than controls; TRBV5-6, TRBV5-1 and TRBV20-1 belonged to this group.

With regard to this clonotype: Its antigen remains unknown.

The CDR3 spans 16 residues. Unmatched junction bases numbered 5, after V lost 0 bases and J lost 0 bases. Germline assignment: CDR1 SGHRS and CDR2 YFSETQ. Unique molecular identifiers tagged the TCR beta cDNA libraries. TCRdb reanalysed the PCR reads using MiXCR and keeps one entry per CDR3 protein. The sample carries 550,000 to 700,000 distinct CDR3 sequences, 44% recorded once. The chain is built from TRBV5-1 and TRBJ1-1; 7 bases are shared with TRBD1. This clonotype originated in a girl under 18 with multiple sclerosis. Sequenced sample: blood. The CDR3 loop reads CASSLGSTGLNTEAFF. The CDR3 DNA follows: TGCGCCAGCAGCTTGGGGTCGACAGGGCTGAACACTGAAGCTTTCTTT.